This TCR beta chain originates from a study of T cells in women clearing cervical HPV infection. Looking at the study overall: Only a few women had HLA typing results available. Findings and caveats of the study: Cases and controls were distinguished at AUC 0.83 by richness and V genes. TRBV6-7 abundance was lower in cases than controls (around 0.1% versus 0.15%).

Note on this clone: The antigen is unknown. The read ends 3 residues early relative to the CDR3; the germline J gene fills the gap.

CDR3 length: 12 residues. Germline CDR1 is LNHDA and CDR2 is SQIVND (reference sequence). Trimming cost V 0 bases and J 5 bases, with 4 bases left between them. Sequencing used immunoSEQ multiplex PCR; TCRdb keeps in-frame clones, though not all of them. This specimen shows about 40,000 clones; the ten leading clones hold 4.5% to 6%. Cervical HPV DNA detected by MY09/MY11 PCR, typed by dot-blot. The genes are TRBV19 and TRBJ1-1; no firm D call. The sample comprised blood buffy coat. This TCR was sampled from a woman aged 18-69 years with a cervical HPV16 infection that either progressed to CIN3+ or cleared (not recorded which). CDR3 bases read: TGTGCCAGTAGTATAGATCGGACTGAA. Translation: CASSIDRTE. The whole CDR3 is CASSIDRTEAFF.